The subject of this entry is one TCR beta chain. Clones were sequenced by immunoSEQ multiplex PCR, and TCRdb holds only the in-frame ones, with some missing. The profile shows about 36,000 clones, 90% to 95% of them singletons. This specimen belongs to a study of T cells in localized non-small cell lung cancer. Germline V lookup: CDR1 MNHNS, CDR2 SASEGT. The V end was cut by 0 bases, the J end by 7 bases, with 16 bases between. The CDR3 length is 16 residues. The V call is TRBV6-1, the J call TRBJ1-5, with D unclear. This TCR was recovered from an older female donor with stage I lung adenocarcinoma. This material consisted of peripheral blood, taken before any cancer treatment. The CDR3 sequence is CASSEARAPLGQPQHF. The DNA for the CDR3 is TGTGCCAGCAGTGAAGCGCGGGCCCCCCTAGGGCAGCCCCAGCATTTT.